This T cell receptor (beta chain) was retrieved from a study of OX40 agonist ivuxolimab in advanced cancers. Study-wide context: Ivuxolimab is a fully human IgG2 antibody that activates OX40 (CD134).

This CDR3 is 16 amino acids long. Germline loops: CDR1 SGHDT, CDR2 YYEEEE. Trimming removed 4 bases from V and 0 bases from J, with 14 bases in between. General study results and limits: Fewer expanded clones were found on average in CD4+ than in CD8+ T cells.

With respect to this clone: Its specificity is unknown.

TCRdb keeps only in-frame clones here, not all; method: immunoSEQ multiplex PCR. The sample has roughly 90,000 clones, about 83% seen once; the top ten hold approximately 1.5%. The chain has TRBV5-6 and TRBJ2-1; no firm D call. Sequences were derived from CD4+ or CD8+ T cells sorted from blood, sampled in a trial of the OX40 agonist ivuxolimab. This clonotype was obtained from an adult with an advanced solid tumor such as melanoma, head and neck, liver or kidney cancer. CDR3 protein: CASSRDRINSYNEQFF. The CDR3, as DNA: TGTGCCAGCAGCCGCGACCGGATTAACTCCTACAATGAGCAGTTCTTC. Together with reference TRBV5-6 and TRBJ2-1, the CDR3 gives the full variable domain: DAGVTQSPTHLIKTRGQQVTLRCSPKSGHDTVSWYQQALGQGPQFIFQYYEEEERQRGNFPDRFSGHQFPNYSSELNVNALLLGDSALYLCASSRDRINSYNEQFFGPGTRLTVL.